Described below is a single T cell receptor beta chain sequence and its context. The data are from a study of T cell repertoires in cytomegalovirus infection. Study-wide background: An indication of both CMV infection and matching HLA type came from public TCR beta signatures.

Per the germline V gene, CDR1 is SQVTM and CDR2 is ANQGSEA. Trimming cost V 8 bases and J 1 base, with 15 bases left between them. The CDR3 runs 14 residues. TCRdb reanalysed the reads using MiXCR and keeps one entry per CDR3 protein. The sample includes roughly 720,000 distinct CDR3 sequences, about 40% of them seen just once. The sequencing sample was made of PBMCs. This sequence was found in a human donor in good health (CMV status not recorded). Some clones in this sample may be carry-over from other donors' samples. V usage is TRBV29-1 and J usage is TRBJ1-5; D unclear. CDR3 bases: TGCAGCTCACACCGGGGAGGCAGCAATCAGCCCCAGCATTTT. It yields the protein CSSHRGGSNQPQHF.